The 17 T cell receptor beta chains below come from one sample, sequenced in a study of OX40 agonist ivuxolimab in advanced cancers. Sequencing was performed with immunoSEQ multiplex PCR; in TCRdb, only in-frame clones are kept and a portion is missing. The sample has about 82,000 clones; about 90% are singletons. The source was CD4+ or CD8+ T cells sorted from blood, collected in a trial of the OX40 agonist ivuxolimab. The receptor set was obtained from an adult with an advanced solid tumor such as melanoma, head and neck, liver or kidney cancer.

The J gene is TRBJ2-3, the V gene TRBV4-3, with TRBD2 matching 11 bases. Looked up from germline, CDR1 is LGHNA and CDR2 is YSLEER. The ends lost 0 bases at V and 4 bases at J; junction bases unmatched: 0. This CDR3 has 15 residues. The chain's CDR3 is CASSQDSGRADTQYF. The CDR3 nucleotides read TGCGCCAGCAGCCAAGATAGCGGGAGGGCAGATACGCAGTATTTT.

V is TRBV18 and J is TRBJ2-3; 7 positions agree with TRBD1. The CDR3 covers 15 residues. The germline gives CDR1 KGHSH, CDR2 LQKENI. The junction had 6 bases not matched to a gene; V was cut back by 6 bases and J by 0 bases. The CDR3 DNA sequence: TGTGCCAGCTCCCTTGACAGGGCTAGCACAGATACGCAGTATTTT. Its protein is CASSLDRASTDTQYF.

Only one count was recorded for this clone. The chain employs TRBV6-6 and TRBJ1-2, with 7 nucleotides matching TRBD1. The CDR3 sequence is 14 residues long. V shed 5 bases and J 7 bases; nucleotides not matched to a gene: 10. Germline V gene lookup returns CDR1 MNHNY and CDR2 SVGAGI (reference sequence). The CDR3 sequence is CASSATQGLGGYTF. The DNA of the CDR3 is TGTGCCAGCAGTGCAACACAGGGGCTCGGTGGCTACACCTTC.

The chain has TRBV20-1 and TRBJ1-4, with D unresolved. The CDR3 consists of 11 residues. Germline CDR1 is DFQATT and CDR2 is SNEGSKA (reference sequence). Trimming removed 7 bases at V and 4 bases at J, with 7 bases between. CDR3 nucleotides: TGCAGTGGGCAGATTAATGAAAAACTGTTTTTT. Residues: CSGQINEKLFF.

V is TRBV5-1 and J is TRBJ2-7; no clear D. CDR1 and CDR2 from the germline V gene are SGHRS and YFSETQ. V dropped 6 bases and J dropped 2 bases, with 12 bases sitting between them. The CDR3 is 13 amino acids. CDR3 in amino acids: CASKDPGAYEQYF. CDR3 DNA: TGCGCCAGCAAAGACCCGGGCGCCTACGAGCAGTACTTC.

The V call is TRBV2, the J call TRBJ2-3; 9 bases fit TRBD2. The CDR3 loop spans 13 amino acids. Germline CDR1 reads SNHLY; CDR2 reads FYNNEI. After removal of 9 bases from V and 9 bases from J, the junction contained 10 bases not matched to a gene. The CDR3 DNA follows: TGTGCCAGGGGGAGTAGCGGGAGTGACACGCAGTATTTT. It is translated as CARGSSGSDTQYF.

The chain couples TRBV19 to TRBJ2-2, with D uncertain. The CDR3 has 16 amino acids. The germline V gene encodes CDR1 LNHDA and CDR2 SQIVND (reference sequence). Trimming removed 10 bases at V and 5 bases at J, with 23 bases between. The CDR3 loop is CATPNARRDKTGELFF. CDR3 sequence (DNA): TGTGCCACCCCGAACGCGCGAAGGGATAAAACCGGGGAGCTGTTTTTT.

The chain joins TRBV11-2 to TRBJ1-2; D perhaps matches TRBD1 (6 bases). Germline V gene data show CDR1 as SGHAT and CDR2 as FQNNGV. With 5 bases removed from V and 1 base from J, the gap between germline ends came to 11 bases. The CDR3 consists of 14 residues. Written as DNA, the CDR3 is TGTGCCAGCAGCCCCGGACAGAATAACTATGGCTACACCTTC. It codes for CASSPGQNNYGYTF.

V usage is TRBV18 and J usage is TRBJ2-7; 8 bases agree with TRBD1. After removal of 4 bases from V and 0 bases from J, the junction contained 8 bases not matched to a gene. CDR1 and CDR2 from the germline V gene are KGHSH and LQKENI. The CDR3 spans 16 residues. The CDR3 loop is CASSRYRDRSSYEQYF. The CDR3 nucleotides are TGTGCCAGCTCACGCTACCGGGACAGGAGCTCCTACGAGCAGTACTTC.

This clone was observed a single time. The chain links TRBV2 to TRBJ2-3; maybe TRBD2 (6 bases). The CDR3 runs 14 residues. The V gene's germline CDR1 is SNHLY and CDR2 FYNNEI. V dropped 8 bases and J dropped 2 bases, with 14 bases sitting between them. CDR3 DNA: TGTGCCAGCCAGAGGGGAGGAAACACAGATACGCAGTATTTT. This sequence encodes CASQRGGNTDTQYF.

The V and J genes are TRBV6-1 and TRBJ2-2, with TRBD2 matching over 12 bases. V was clipped by 4 bases and J by 6 bases; unmatched bases: 3. This CDR3 region has 15 residues. Germline loops: CDR1 MNHNS, CDR2 SASEGT. CDR3 sequence: CASSVTSGSPGELFF. The DNA of the CDR3 is TGTGCCAGCAGTGTGACTAGCGGGAGTCCCGGGGAGCTGTTTTTT.

This clone has more than one count but fewer than ten. J is TRBJ2-3 and V is TRBV5-1, with 11 bases that match TRBD2. V dropped 4 bases and J dropped 2; count of bases not matched to a gene: 6. Germline V gives CDR1 SGHRS, CDR2 YFSETQ. This CDR3 is 16 amino acids long. The DNA of the CDR3 is TGCGCCAGCAGCATTAGCGGGAGGGCCGACACAGATACGCAGTATTTT. This sequence encodes CASSISGRADTDTQYF.

This clone occurred a few times. V usage is TRBV5-1 and J usage is TRBJ1-2; TRBD1 might be the D (5 bases). The CDR3 extends over 14 amino acids. V lost 5 bases and J lost 8, with 19 bases in between. Germline CDR1 and CDR2: SGHRS and YFSETQ. The DNA of the CDR3 is TGCGCCAGCAGTCCCGACAGCAACCCGTCGGGCTACACCTTC. Its protein product is CASSPDSNPSGYTF.

CDR3 DNA: TGTGCCAGCAGCCTCCGACTAGCTCCTCGCCGGGGGATGCAGTTCTTC. This gives the protein CASSLRLAPRRGMQFF. The chain recombines TRBV21-1 with TRBJ2-1; the D call in the table, TRBD2, was not verified against the DNA. TRBV21-1 is labeled a pseudogene. The CDR3 consists of 16 residues.

This chain uses TRBV6-1 with TRBJ1-6, with 10 bases matching TRBD1. Unmatched junction bases numbered 9, after V lost 11 bases and J lost 5 bases. There are 15 residues in the CDR3. Germline V lookup: CDR1 MNHNS, CDR2 SASEGT. CDR3 in DNA: TGTGCCTCCCTGGGACAGGGGCTTAATAATTCACCCCTCCACTTT. This encodes CASLGQGLNNSPLHF.

This chain joins TRBV29-1 and TRBJ2-5; unclear D gene. The CDR3 contains 12 residues. Trimming removed 6 bases at V and 0 bases at J, with 8 bases between. CDR1 SQVTM and CDR2 ANQGSEA come from the germline V gene. This chain's CDR3 is CSVDAYQETQYF. CDR3 nucleotide sequence: TGCAGCGTGGACGCGTACCAAGAGACCCAGTACTTC.

V is TRBV6-5 and J is TRBJ2-7; D gene unclear. Germline CDR1 and CDR2: MNHEY and SVGAGI. The CDR3 has 15 amino acids. With 5 bases removed from V and 6 bases from J, the gap between germline ends came to 20 bases. CDR3 sequence (DNA): TGTGCCAGCAGTCTGTTTGAACCTCGGGTAAGCGAGCAGTACTTC. Its translation is CASSLFEPRVSEQYF.